What follows is one T cell receptor (beta chain) and its context. The target antigen is unknown. The record originates from a study of human T cells and chemical hapten exposure. Study context: The patient population, which was mostly female, had alopecia areata, totalis or universalis. Study results and limitations: Expanded TCRs were compared with controls, and the expanded TCRs formed significantly more large CDR3 similarity clusters. Following DPC sensitization, TCRs present above 1 in 1000 frequency showed no change.

Time point here: patch test 1, 2 weeks after DPC sensitization. As to treatment: therapeutic diphenylcyclopropenone sensitization with weekly scalp DPC. Each patch test followed a blood draw. MiXCR, applied by TCRdb to the RACE reads, yields one record per CDR3 protein. Here the sample spans some 120,000 distinct CDR3 sequences, 9% to 14% being singletons. Germline V lookup: CDR1 SQVTM, CDR2 ANQGSEA. The ends lost 6 bases at V and 2 bases at J; junction bases unmatched: 5. This CDR3 has 13 amino acids. The sequences come from whole blood, collected in connection with sensitization to the hapten diphenylcyclopropenone (DPC). The clonotype originates from a woman aged 45-59 years with alopecia areata. Some clones in this sample may be carry-over from other donors' samples. The V call is TRBV29-1, the J call TRBJ2-7; TRBD2 matches 9 bases. The CDR3 here is CSVRRTSAYEQYF. The CDR3 bases are TGCAGCGTCCGTCGGACTAGCGCCTACGAGCAGTACTTC.